Included here is one T cell receptor beta chain sequence, with context. Antigen unknown. The source of the sample is a study of T cell clusters in autoimmune cytopenias. Study-level points and caveats: Primary autoimmune cytopenia patients seemingly lacked the physiological T cell clusters found in healthy donors.

TRB rearrangements were amplified by touch-down multiplex PCR with mixed TRB-A/B primers. TCRdb re-analyzed the multiplex PCR reads; it lists each CDR3 protein once, without DNA. The sample has 9,000 to 15,000 distinct CDR3 sequences. Each sample's input was around 250 ng genomic DNA, approximately 37,500 genome equivalents. The CDR3 has 13 amino acids. Germline assignment: CDR1 MNHEY and CDR2 SMNVEV (reference sequence). The sample also formed part of further work on T cell repertoires in aging, cancer and after chemotherapy. That work contributes: Clear clonal overlap appeared across healthy donor samples taken over several months to years.

Sequencing was performed on peripheral blood. The TCR sequence derives from a human donor in good health. The V gene is TRBV27, the J gene TRBJ1-1. This chain's CDR3 is CASSLRENTEAFF.